This TCR beta chain was obtained from a study of CD8 T cells in ankylosing spondylitis. General study results and limits: Ankylosing spondylitis blood appeared to carry a characteristic TCR beta motif of roughly eight highly homologous variants. CD8+ cells made up the disease-linked clones, which were relatively rare in peripheral blood. Reports say disease-linked clones showed up significantly more in matched ankylosing spondylitis synovial fluid.

CDR3 size: 15 residues. The J segment lost 4 bases and the V segment lost 5 bases, leaving 11 bases of the junction unmatched. CDR1 and CDR2 from the germline V gene are SQVTM and ANQGSEA. This clonotype was recorded many times. Antigen specificity is unknown. In making TCR beta libraries, quantitative 5'-RACE with molecular barcodes was used. TCRdb fed the 5' RACE reads into MiXCR, producing one record per CDR3 protein. The sample records around 160,000 distinct CDR3 sequences, 11% being singletons. Material: blood, either unsorted or a sorted T cell fraction (not recorded which). This TCR was sampled from a male donor with ankylosing spondylitis or in good health (not recorded which). The J gene is TRBJ2-3, the V gene TRBV29-1; 8 nucleotides agree with TRBD2. CDR3 protein: CSVPLGSGGSDTQYF. CDR3 coding DNA: TGCAGCGTTCCTTTGGGGAGCGGGGGTTCAGATACGCAGTATTTT.